This T cell receptor (beta chain) was documented in a study of cytomegalovirus exposure and HLA in healthy donors. Study-level information: Unique TCR beta sequences numbering 117 million came from 150 million to 200 million T cells in an earlier analysis. Broader study findings: Reports described diagnosis of cytomegalovirus status by the classifier as highly specific and sensitive.

PCR involved 60 Vbeta and 13 Jbeta primers. The assay was immunoSEQ multiplex PCR, and TCRdb's table has in-frame clones only and misses some. The top ten hold 3.5% to 5% of the sample, which has more than 110,000 clones, more than 75% seen once. Sampled while nominally healthy, donors likely had unrecorded immune exposures. Comment on this clone: Its antigen is not known.

Germline CDR1 reads MNHEY; CDR2 reads SMNVEV (reference sequence). The CDR3 has 13 amino acids. The J segment lost 6 bases and the V segment lost 7 bases, leaving 9 bases of the junction unmatched. This chain joins TRBV27 and TRBJ2-7; 7 positions match TRBD1. The sequencing input was PBMCs. This sequence originates from a man aged 18 to 30 in good health and CMV-seronegative. The CDR3 DNA reads as TGTGCCAGCACCGACTCCGACAGGGCCGAGCAGTACTTC. Its protein is CASTDSDRAEQYF.